This entry features one TCR beta chain sequence. Its specificity is not known. The sample comes from a study of T-cell reconstitution after alpha-beta-depleted transplantation in children. Broader study findings: One year after transplant, T-cell counts and diversity came mostly from newly produced T cells. There were some patients whose high TCRbeta diversity at day 60 came from surviving recipient T cells and thymic progenitors. After transplant, at about two months, alpha-beta T cells were reportedly derived from several hundred expanded graft clones.

Researchers prepared the TCRbeta library using unique molecular identifiers, the study reports. From the PCR reads, TCRdb called clonotypes with MiXCR, one entry per CDR3 protein. This sample has 400,000 to 450,000 distinct CDR3 sequences; around 46% occur once, and the top ten carry 27%. V was pared by 0 bases and J by 0 bases, with 8 bases of the junction left unmatched. The CDR3 covers 17 residues. Germline V gene lookup returns CDR1 DFQATT and CDR2 SNEGSKA (reference sequence). V is TRBV20-1 and J is TRBJ1-1, with 9 bases matching TRBD1. The source of this sequence is a girl aged 2 to 10 with aplastic anemia, due to receive a stem cell transplant. The sequencing used PBMCs, collected before TCRalphabeta/CD19-depleted stem cell transplant. The CDR3 bases are TGCAGTGCTAGAGATCTGGACAGGGGAGTCCTGAACACTGAAGCTTTCTTT. The encoded protein is CSARDLDRGVLNTEAFF.